This is a list of T cell receptor beta chains from one sample in a study of CD8+CD57+ T cells in acquired aplastic anemia. TCRdb re-called the reads with MiXCR, one entry per CDR3 protein. The profile shows about 43,000 distinct CDR3 sequences, approximately 63% of them singletons. Sample: sorted CD4+, CD8+, or CD8+CD57+ T cells (not recorded which) from PBMCs. The receptors were sampled from a human donor with aplastic anemia. Each CDR3 is given with its conserved first and last residue. Fields, in order: D gene, V gene, clone size, J gene, CDR3 protein, CDR3 DNA. The D gene is left open where the match is weak. Rows may omit the clone size; those that give it use once, few, many or a size class.

d_call: TRBD2; v_call: TRBV15; clone_size: NA; j_call: TRBJ2-1; cdr3_aa: CATSRDASGYNEQFF; cdr3_nt: TGTGCCACCAGCAGAGATGCTAGCGGTTACAATGAGCAGTTCTTC
d_call: NA; v_call: TRBV9; clone_size: NA; j_call: TRBJ2-5; cdr3_aa: CASSVLGLQETQYF; cdr3_nt: TGTGCCAGCAGCGTATTGGGATTGCAAGAGACCCAGTACTTC
d_call: NA; v_call: TRBV10-2; clone_size: NA; j_call: TRBJ2-1; cdr3_aa: CASSEGRLEQFF; cdr3_nt: TGCGCCAGCAGTGAAGGAAGGCTCGAGCAGTTCTTC
d_call: NA; v_call: TRBV29-1; clone_size: NA; j_call: TRBJ2-1; cdr3_aa: CSVWENEQFF; cdr3_nt: TGCAGCGTTTGGGAAAATGAGCAGTTCTTC
d_call: NA; v_call: TRBV7-8; clone_size: many; j_call: TRBJ1-5; cdr3_aa: CASSYGVGQPQHF; cdr3_nt: TGTGCCAGCAGCTACGGGGTTGGTCAGCCCCAGCATTTT
d_call: TRBD1; v_call: TRBV7-2; clone_size: few; j_call: TRBJ2-7; cdr3_aa: CASSFPDRAGYEQYF; cdr3_nt: TGTGCCAGCAGCTTCCCGGACAGGGCCGGCTACGAGCAGTACTTC
d_call: NA; v_call: TRBV19; clone_size: once; j_call: TRBJ1-1; cdr3_aa: CASSRDWNTEAFF; cdr3_nt: TGTGCCAGTAGTCGGGACTGGAACACTGAAGCTTTCTTT
d_call: TRBD2; v_call: TRBV20-1; clone_size: NA; j_call: TRBJ2-7; cdr3_aa: CSARVAGASYEQYF; cdr3_nt: TGCAGTGCTAGAGTTGCGGGAGCGTCCTACGAGCAGTACTTC
d_call: NA; v_call: TRBV29-1; clone_size: NA; j_call: TRBJ2-1; cdr3_aa: CSTGTETYNEQFF; cdr3_nt: TGCAGCACCGGGACGGAGACCTACAATGAGCAGTTCTTC
d_call: NA; v_call: TRBV6-1; clone_size: many; j_call: TRBJ1-1; cdr3_aa: CASSRTVNTEAFF; cdr3_nt: TGTGCCAGCAGTAGGACGGTGAACACTGAAGCTTTCTTT
d_call: NA; v_call: TRBV25-1; clone_size: medium-sized; j_call: TRBJ1-2; cdr3_aa: CASSESRGAYGYTF; cdr3_nt: TGTGCCAGCAGTGAATCGAGGGGCGCGTACGGCTACACCTTC
d_call: NA; v_call: TRBV2; clone_size: NA; j_call: TRBJ2-5; cdr3_aa: CASRLTATQETQYF; cdr3_nt: TGTGCCTCCCGACTGACAGCAACTCAAGAGACCCAGTACTTC
d_call: NA; v_call: TRBV7-3; clone_size: once; j_call: TRBJ1-1; cdr3_aa: CASSLKGGTEAFF; cdr3_nt: TGTGCCAGCAGCTTAAAAGGAGGGACTGAAGCTTTCTTT
d_call: TRBD1; v_call: TRBV10-3; clone_size: once; j_call: TRBJ1-6; cdr3_aa: CARRQGDGSPLHF; cdr3_nt: TGTGCCAGAAGACAGGGGGATGGTTCACCCCTCCACTTT
d_call: NA; v_call: TRBV7-9; clone_size: NA; j_call: TRBJ1-1; cdr3_aa: CASSLQGEAFF; cdr3_nt: TGTGCCAGCAGCCTACAGGGAGAAGCTTTCTTT
d_call: NA; v_call: TRBV7-8; clone_size: many; j_call: TRBJ1-2; cdr3_aa: CASSSGGSGLYGYTF; cdr3_nt: TGTGCCAGCAGCTCAGGAGGGTCCGGGCTCTATGGCTACACCTTC
d_call: TRBD1; v_call: TRBV19; clone_size: NA; j_call: TRBJ2-7; cdr3_aa: CASSGGDRLAYEQYF; cdr3_nt: TGTGCCAGTAGTGGAGGGGACAGGCTAGCCTACGAGCAGTACTTC
d_call: NA; v_call: TRBV20-1; clone_size: NA; j_call: TRBJ2-5; cdr3_aa: CSAHSQETQYF; cdr3_nt: TGCAGTGCTCACAGTCAAGAGACCCAGTACTTC
d_call: NA; v_call: TRBV20-1; clone_size: NA; j_call: TRBJ1-1; cdr3_aa: CSARVMDRNTEAFF; cdr3_nt: TGCAGTGCTAGAGTGATGGACAGAAACACTGAAGCTTTCTTT
d_call: NA; v_call: TRBV9; clone_size: NA; j_call: TRBJ2-3; cdr3_aa: CASSVATQGDTQYF; cdr3_nt: TGTGCCAGCAGCGTAGCTACTCAAGGGGATACGCAGTATTTT
d_call: NA; v_call: TRBV25-1; clone_size: NA; j_call: TRBJ1-1; cdr3_aa: CASSDPFRTEAFF; cdr3_nt: TGTGCCAGCAGTGACCCATTTCGGACTGAAGCTTTCTTT
d_call: NA; v_call: TRBV20-1; clone_size: NA; j_call: TRBJ2-7; cdr3_aa: CSADPEARNF; cdr3_nt: TGCAGTGCTGACCCGGAGGCACGAAACTTC
d_call: TRBD1; v_call: TRBV2; clone_size: NA; j_call: TRBJ2-5; cdr3_aa: CASSYDRVRETQYF; cdr3_nt: TGTGCCAGCAGCTACGACAGGGTACGTGAGACCCAGTACTTC
d_call: TRBD1; v_call: TRBV15; clone_size: once; j_call: TRBJ2-7; cdr3_aa: CATRGETGGLSEQYF; cdr3_nt: TGTGCCACCAGAGGGGAGACAGGGGGCCTTAGCGAGCAGTACTTC
d_call: NA; v_call: TRBV19; clone_size: once; j_call: TRBJ2-7; cdr3_aa: CASSLDTGSYEQYF; cdr3_nt: TGTGCCAGTAGCCTTGACACAGGGTCCTACGAGCAGTACTTC
d_call: NA; v_call: TRBV11-2; clone_size: many; j_call: TRBJ2-7; cdr3_aa: CASSYVTRAHSYEQYF; cdr3_nt: TGTGCCAGCAGCTATGTGACAAGGGCCCATTCCTACGAGCAGTACTTC
d_call: TRBD1; v_call: TRBV4-1; clone_size: many; j_call: TRBJ2-7; cdr3_aa: CASSQDDDRAPYEQYF; cdr3_nt: TGCGCCAGCAGCCAAGACGATGACAGGGCGCCCTACGAGCAGTACTTC
d_call: TRBD2; v_call: TRBV12-3/TRBV12-4; clone_size: NA; j_call: TRBJ2-5; cdr3_aa: CASSSTSGRAETQYF; cdr3_nt: TGTGCCAGCAGTTCCACTAGCGGGAGGGCAGAGACCCAGTACTTC
d_call: NA; v_call: TRBV15; clone_size: NA; j_call: TRBJ1-6; cdr3_aa: CATSRVGAYSPLHF; cdr3_nt: TGTGCCACCAGCAGAGTTGGGGCCTATTCACCCCTCCACTTT
d_call: NA; v_call: TRBV10-3; clone_size: NA; j_call: TRBJ1-2; cdr3_aa: CAISESAYGYTF; cdr3_nt: TGTGCCATCAGTGAGTCGGCCTATGGCTACACCTTC
d_call: NA; v_call: TRBV29-1; clone_size: NA; j_call: TRBJ1-1; cdr3_aa: CSVEQGTEAFF; cdr3_nt: TGCAGCGTGGAGCAGGGTACTGAAGCTTTCTTT